Shown below are 11 T cell receptor beta chains from a single sample sequenced in a study of CD8 T cells in Susac syndrome. RNA amounts of roughly 0.45 to 1 ug underwent reverse transcription with random hexamers. TCRdb called the immunoSEQ multiplex PCR reads again in MiXCR, with one record for every CDR3 protein. The data show roughly 120,000 distinct CDR3 sequences, with 85% to 95% seen just once and approximately 0.097% held by the top ten. Sequencing was performed on CD4+ T cells from PBMCs. The receptors originated from a human donor with multiple sclerosis.

This chain links TRBV5-4 with TRBJ1-2; TRBD1 is a possible D gene (5 bases). V gave up 2 bases and J gave up 3 bases, with 11 bases separating them. CDR3 length: 14 amino acids. Germline loops: CDR1 SGHNT, CDR2 YYREEE (reference sequence). This CDR3 is CASSLGEGDYGYTF. The CDR3 coding sequence is TGTGCCAGCAGCTTAGGTGAAGGGGACTATGGCTACACCTTC.

The chain carries TRBV5-1 and TRBJ1-2, with no clear D. CDR1 is SGHRS and CDR2 is YFSETQ in the germline V gene. This CDR3 region has 16 residues. V gave up 4 bases and J gave up 3 bases, with 19 bases separating them. CDR3 DNA sequence: TGCGCCAGCAGCCGGGATGGAACACGCGGAGACTATGGCTACACCTTC. This encodes CASSRDGTRGDYGYTF.

This chain links TRBV4-2 with TRBJ2-3, with 16 nucleotides matching TRBD2. Looked up from germline, CDR1 is LGHNA and CDR2 is YNFKEQ. V dropped 0 bases and J dropped 1; count of bases not matched to a gene: 10. The CDR3 runs to 21 residues. The CDR3 protein is CASSQDAGLAGGGVGTDTQYF. In DNA form, the CDR3 reads TGTGCCAGCAGCCAAGACGCGGGACTAGCGGGGGGGGGTGTCGGCACAGATACGCAGTATTTT.

The gene calls are TRBV19 and TRBJ2-2; tentative D call: TRBD1 (6 bases). This CDR3 contains 15 residues. The germline V gene has CDR1 LNHDA and CDR2 SQIVND (reference sequence). Trimming pared 8 bases from V and 0 bases from J, leaving 13 bases between. Here the CDR3 reads CASHRQGPNTGELFF. The CDR3, as DNA: TGTGCCAGTCACCGGCAGGGGCCGAACACCGGGGAGCTGTTTTTT.

This chain uses TRBV6-1 with TRBJ2-6; the D gene is possibly TRBD1 (6 bases). The CDR3 is made up of 14 amino acids. V lost 6 bases to trimming and J lost 1 base, with 7 bases between them. Looked up from germline, CDR1 is MNHNS and CDR2 is SASEGT. CDR3 amino acids: CASSTGSGANVLTF. The CDR3 DNA reads as TGTGCCAGCAGCACAGGGTCTGGGGCCAACGTCCTGACTTTC.

The rearrangement joins TRBV30 to TRBJ1-5, with a possible D match to TRBD1 (5 bases). The CDR3 has 15 residues. Germline V gives CDR1 GTSNPN, CDR2 SVGIG (reference sequence). V was pared by 3 bases and J by 0 bases, with 12 bases between. The CDR3 coding sequence is TGTGCCTGGAGGCAGGGAACTTATAGCAATCAGCCCCAGCATTTT. This gives the protein CAWRQGTYSNQPQHF.

The V gene is TRBV3-1, the J gene TRBJ1-6; D not resolved. V was clipped by 1 base and J by 7 bases, with 8 bases between them. The V gene's germline CDR1 is LGHDT and CDR2 YNNKEL (reference sequence). This CDR3 spans 14 amino acids. CDR3 loop: CASSQGVGNSPLHF. The CDR3 DNA sequence: TGTGCCAGCAGCCAAGGGGTGGGGAATTCACCCCTCCACTTT.

The V gene is TRBV5-1, the J gene TRBJ2-2; no clear D. The germline gives CDR1 SGHRS, CDR2 YFSETQ. The length of the CDR3 is 15 residues. V was cut by 1 base and J by 0 bases, with 7 bases left in between. DNA of the CDR3: TGCGCCAGCAGCTTGACCCCGACGAACACCGGGGAGCTGTTTTTT. It codes for CASSLTPTNTGELFF.

The rearrangement uses TRBV5-1 and TRBJ1-4; D not resolved. This CDR3 is 13 amino acids long. Trimming shortened V by 5 bases and J by 8 bases, and 13 bases separated the two germline ends. The germline V gene encodes CDR1 SGHRS and CDR2 YFSETQ. In DNA form, the CDR3 reads TGCGCCAGCAGGGTGGCACCAGAGGAAAAACTGTTTTTT. Protein: CASRVAPEEKLFF. Supplemented by reference TRBV5-1 and TRBJ1-4, the full variable domain reads KAGVTQTPRYLIKTRGQQVTLSCSPISGHRSVSWYQQTPGQGLQFLFEYFSETQRNKGNFPGRFSGRQFSNSRSEMNVSTLELGDSALYLCASRVAPEEKLFFGSGTQLSVL.

This clonotype was recorded only once. This sequence joins TRBV20-1 and TRBJ2-7; D possibly corresponds to TRBD1 (6 bases). V was pared by 0 bases and J by 6 bases, with 21 bases between. Germline V lookup: CDR1 DFQATT, CDR2 SNEGSKA (reference sequence). The CDR3 length is 16 residues. Here the CDR3 reads CSARDPQGPTTGEQYF. The CDR3 nucleotides read TGCAGTGCTAGAGATCCCCAGGGGCCTACAACCGGCGAGCAGTACTTC.

This rearrangement joins TRBV12-3 or TRBV12-4 to TRBJ2-1; TRBD2 matches at 10 bases. V lost 3 bases, J lost 2 bases, and 1 base stayed unmatched. The length of the CDR3 is 15 residues. DNA for the CDR3: TGTGCCAGCAGTTTGGGGACTAGCGCCTACAATGAGCAGTTCTTC. It codes for CASSLGTSAYNEQFF.